This note documents a single TCR beta chain sequence. From germline, CDR1 is KGHDR and CDR2 SFDVKD. The CDR3 sequence is 16 residues long. The germline V and J ends were trimmed by 4 bases and 0 bases, with 12 bases remaining between them. The treatment: about 20 received Ad26.COV2.S at low or high dose, single or two shots; 5 received placebo; per-sample allocation not given. After the first vaccine or placebo injection, samples were drawn on day 63. This sample is part of a study of Ad26.COV2.S vaccination and SARS-CoV-2 variants. Sequencing used immunoSEQ multiplex PCR; TCRdb keeps in-frame clones, though not all of them. The sample yields a few hundred thousand clones, about 90% seen once.

The V call is TRBV24-1, the J call TRBJ2-1; no clear D gene. The sequenced sample was peripheral blood, obtained in a trial of Ad26.COV2.S vaccine versus placebo. This TCR was recovered from a person aged 18-65 years who received the Ad26.COV2.S COVID-19 vaccine or a placebo. Here the CDR3 reads CATSDVTEDSYNEQFF. DNA of the CDR3: TGTGCCACCAGTGACGTTACAGAGGACTCCTACAATGAGCAGTTCTTC.